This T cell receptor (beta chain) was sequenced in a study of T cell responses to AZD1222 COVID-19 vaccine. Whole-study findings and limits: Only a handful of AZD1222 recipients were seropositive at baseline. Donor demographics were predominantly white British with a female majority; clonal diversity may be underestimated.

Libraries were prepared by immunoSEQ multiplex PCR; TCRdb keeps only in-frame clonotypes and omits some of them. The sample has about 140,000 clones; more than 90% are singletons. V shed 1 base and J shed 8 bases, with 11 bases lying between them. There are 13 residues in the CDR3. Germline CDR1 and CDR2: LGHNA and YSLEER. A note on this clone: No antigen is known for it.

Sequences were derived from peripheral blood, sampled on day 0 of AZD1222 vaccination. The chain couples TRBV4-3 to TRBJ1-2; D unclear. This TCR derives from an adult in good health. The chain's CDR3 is CASSQVDGGGYTF. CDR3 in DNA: TGCGCCAGCAGCCAAGTCGATGGCGGCGGCTACACCTTC.